These T cell receptor beta chains were read from a single sample in a study of graft-versus-host responses after intestinal transplantation. These receptors are not linked to any known antigen. Clones were sequenced by immunoSEQ multiplex PCR, and TCRdb holds only the in-frame ones, with some missing. The repertoire has roughly 99,000 clones, roughly 87% of them found once; the top ten carry about 0.73%. Specimen: unstimulated CD4+ T cells sorted from spleen or lymph node cells, collected before transplant. Receptors were obtained from a human donor who was the organ donor for an intestinal transplant. Each CDR3 is given with its conserved first and last residue. The order of the fields is CDR3 protein, V gene.

CASRNGQGRVETQYF,TRBV6-5
CASGYDWTHEKLFF,TRBV12-5
CASSLLLGTEAFF,TRBV5-1
CASALAGGYNEQFF,TRBV12-5
CASSVAPQAIEQYF,TRBV9
CASSRLAGPQETQYF,TRBV7-7
CAISEGGGIEQFF,TRBV10-3
CASSTESGANVLTF,TRBV6-4
CASSIEGQRYTEAFF,TRBV19
CASSYPGQAAYEQYF,TRBV6-6
CASSRPLPPGLATDTQYF,TRBV7-2
CASSPSSGDRSNQPQHF,TRBV18
CASSFYRGLNSPLHF,TRBV11-2
CASRRGDEQFF,TRBV9
CASSLAYGRAYEQYF,TRBV10-2
CASSEFEVSSYNEQFF,TRBV6-1
CARSSSYNEQFF,TRBV19